The 30 T cell receptor beta chains reported below all come from one sample, sequenced in a study of CD8+CD57+ T cells in acquired aplastic anemia. Genomic DNA, the template, was used for profiling of the TCR beta VDJ and CDR3. TCRdb recomputed calls from the reads with MiXCR, one row per CDR3 protein. Of about 200,000 distinct CDR3 sequences listed, approximately 60% were seen once; the top ten hold around 58%. Selection for sequencing was limited to patients who had shown CD8+CD57+ cell expansion by flow cytometry. The sample comprised sorted CD4+, CD8+, or CD8+CD57+ T cells (not recorded which) from PBMCs. The receptors derive from a human donor with aplastic anemia.

The genes are TRBV7-2 and TRBJ2-7, with TRBD2 matching over 7 bases. Per germline, CDR1 SGHTA and CDR2 FQGNSA. Trimming took 5 bases from V and 5 from J; bases not matched to a gene: 6. This CDR3 has 13 residues. CDR3 nucleotides: TGTGCCAGCAGCCAAGGAGCGGGGCACGAGCAGTACTTC. This sequence encodes CASSQGAGHEQYF.

The chain is built from TRBV5-5 and TRBJ2-2, with unresolved D. CDR3 length: 14 residues. The V and J ends lost 6 bases and 4 bases respectively, with 13 bases between them. Per germline, CDR1 SGHKS and CDR2 YYEKEE (reference sequence). Here the CDR3 reads CASNPFTSTGELFF. In DNA, the CDR3 is TGTGCCAGCAACCCCTTCACGTCCACCGGGGAGCTGTTTTTT.

The chain recombines TRBV7-3 with TRBJ2-7; 9 nucleotides align to TRBD1. CDR3 length: 12 amino acids. Trimming cost V 10 bases and J 6 bases; bases outside gene matches: 7. The germline V gene has CDR1 SGHTA and CDR2 FQGTGA. In DNA form, the CDR3 reads TGTGCCAACGAAACAGGGGGCGGCGAGCAGTACTTC. Amino acids: CANETGGGEQYF.

The chain joins TRBV2 to TRBJ2-1; D not resolved. Trimming removed 2 bases at V and 7 bases at J, with 12 bases between. The germline gives CDR1 SNHLY, CDR2 FYNNEI. The CDR3 covers 14 residues. CDR3 sequence: CASSEWAGVNEQFF. The CDR3 DNA sequence: TGTGCCAGCAGTGAATGGGCCGGCGTGAATGAGCAGTTCTTC.

The chain joins TRBV7-9 to TRBJ1-5, with TRBD1 identical over 8 bases. CDR1 is SEHNR and CDR2 is FQNEAQ in the germline V gene (reference sequence). The CDR3 covers 15 residues. The V gene end was trimmed by 1 base and the J gene end by 5 bases; junction bases not matched to a gene: 4. CDR3 in amino acids: CASSLGQGTYQPQHF. CDR3 nucleotide sequence: TGTGCCAGCAGCTTAGGACAGGGGACCTATCAGCCCCAGCATTTT.

As concerns this clonotype: It may be a read error: a sequence one base away is much more abundant. The CDR3 spells CASGLTYEQYF. The CDR3 nucleotides read TGTGCCAGCGGCCTCACCTACGAGCAGTACTTC. The chain is built from TRBV7-9 and TRBJ2-7; D remains ambiguous. V was clipped by 8 bases and J by 2 bases, with 7 bases between them. This CDR3 has 11 amino acids. Germline V gene data show CDR1 as SEHNR and CDR2 as FQNEAQ (reference sequence). The variable domain in full, completed from reference TRBV7-9 and TRBJ2-7, reads DTGVSQNPRHKITKRGQNVTFRCDPISEHNRLYWYRQTLGQGPEFLTYFQNEAQLEKSRLLSDRFSAERPKGSFSTLEIQRTEQGDSAMYLCASGLTYEQYFGPGTRLTVT.

The chain uses TRBV7-2 and TRBJ2-7; D perhaps matches TRBD2 (7 bases). The germline gives CDR1 SGHTA, CDR2 FQGNSA. This CDR3 contains 14 residues. The V and J ends lost 3 bases and 5 bases respectively, with 14 bases between them. The CDR3 sequence is CASSFGGGSNEQYF. CDR3 coding DNA: TGTGCCAGCAGCTTCGGGGGCGGGAGCAACGAGCAGTACTTC.

The chain recombines TRBV20-1 with TRBJ2-2; D is unclear. This CDR3 has 13 residues. V dropped 3 bases and J dropped 8 bases, with 13 bases sitting between them. Germline loops: CDR1 DFQATT, CDR2 SNEGSKA (reference sequence). The CDR3 here is CSARPMASGELFF. CDR3 DNA sequence: TGCAGTGCTAGGCCCATGGCGTCGGGGGAGCTGTTTTTT.

This chain links TRBV15 with TRBJ2-7; D not certain. Between the trimmed V and J ends, which lost 5 bases and 3 bases, there was a span of 14 bases. The CDR3 sequence is 14 residues long. CDR1 is LNHNV and CDR2 is YYDKDF in the germline V gene (reference sequence). The CDR3 nucleotides read TGTGCCACCAGCGACCGGACCGGTAACTACGAGCAGTACTTC. Protein: CATSDRTGNYEQYF.

Here the CDR3 DNA reads TGTGCCATCAGTGAGGGAGGGGACGGTGGAGCTTTCTTT. It specifies CAISEGGDGGAFF. The chain joins TRBV10-3 to TRBJ1-1, with a possible D match to TRBD1 (5 bases). The CDR3 is made up of 13 amino acids. V lost 2 bases to trimming and J lost 10 bases, with 14 bases between them. Germline loops: CDR1 ENHRY, CDR2 SYGVKD.

The chain carries TRBV19 and TRBJ2-5; 8 positions match TRBD1. J lost 4 bases, V lost 3 bases, and 1 base had no gene match. Germline V gene lookup returns CDR1 LNHDA and CDR2 SQIVND (reference sequence). The CDR3 covers 13 residues. The CDR3 protein is CASSIQGAETQYF. CDR3 nucleotide sequence: TGTGCCAGTAGTATTCAGGGGGCAGAGACCCAGTACTTC.

The chain uses TRBV6-4 and TRBJ2-1; 16 bases fit TRBD2. Losses at the gene ends were 2 bases for V and 5 bases for J; bases not matched to a gene: 3. This CDR3 spans 17 amino acids. Germline V gives CDR1 MRHNA, CDR2 SNTAGT. CDR3 coding DNA: TGTGCCAGCAGTGACGGGACTAGCGGGGGGGCCAACAATGAGCAGTTCTTC. Amino acids: CASSDGTSGGANNEQFF.

This clonotype was counted between two and nine times. The genes are TRBV6-6 and TRBJ2-7, with TRBD1 matching over 9 bases. From germline, CDR1 is MNHNY and CDR2 SVGAGI (reference sequence). Losses at the gene ends were 6 bases for V and 5 bases for J; bases not matched to a gene: 2. This CDR3 region has 12 residues. The CDR3 DNA is TGTGCCAGCAGCCACAGGGGGCACGAGCAGTACTTC. Translation: CASSHRGHEQYF.

The DNA for the CDR3 is TGTGCCAGCAGTGAAGAGACAGGGAACTATGGCTACACCTTC. This translates into CASSEETGNYGYTF. The chain employs TRBV2 and TRBJ1-2, with 7 bases matching TRBD1. V shed 1 base and J 2 bases; nucleotides not matched to a gene: 1. Germline-derived CDR1 and CDR2 are SNHLY and FYNNEI. The CDR3 is made up of 14 amino acids.

The V call is TRBV24-1, the J call TRBJ2-5; 8 bases match TRBD2. The CDR3 is 14 amino acids. Germline CDR1 and CDR2: KGHDR and SFDVKD. The V segment lost 1 base and the J segment 5 bases; nucleotides outside the gene matches: 2. CDR3 sequence reads: CATSDLAGDETQYF. In nucleotides, the CDR3 is TGTGCCACCAGTGATTTAGCGGGAGACGAGACCCAGTACTTC.

This sequence joins TRBV7-6 and TRBJ2-3; TRBD2 agrees at 9 bases. Germline V lookup: CDR1 SGHVS, CDR2 FNYEAQ. J gave up 1 base and V 5 bases, and 4 bases lay outside the gene matches. This CDR3 spans 15 amino acids. CDR3 DNA sequence: TGTGCCAGCAGCCCGAGGACTAGCGGCACAGATACGCAGTATTTT. It encodes CASSPRTSGTDTQYF.

The chain is built from TRBV19 and TRBJ1-5; D is unresolved. CDR1 is LNHDA and CDR2 is SQIVND in the germline V gene (reference sequence). The CDR3 consists of 14 residues. Trimming pared 6 bases from V and 1 base from J, leaving 10 bases between. The CDR3 here is CASSQSASNQPQHF. The CDR3 bases are TGTGCCAGTAGCCAATCGGCAAGCAATCAGCCCCAGCATTTT.

This clonotype showed up just once. The gene calls are TRBV24-1 and TRBJ1-5; 9 bases fit TRBD1. The CDR3 extends over 14 amino acids. Trimming cost V 5 bases and J 6 bases; bases outside gene matches: 4. Looked up from germline, CDR1 is KGHDR and CDR2 is SFDVKD. CDR3 protein: CATSAGQGGQPQHF. CDR3 coding DNA: TGTGCCACCAGTGCGGGACAGGGTGGTCAGCCCCAGCATTTT.

This chain links TRBV2 with TRBJ1-6; 7 nucleotides line up with TRBD1. Germline-derived CDR1 and CDR2 are SNHLY and FYNNEI. Trimming cost V 4 bases and J 7 bases; bases outside gene matches: 7. This CDR3 is 15 amino acids long. This chain's CDR3 is CASSVRDSRNSPLHF. DNA for the CDR3: TGTGCCAGCAGTGTCCGGGACAGTCGGAATTCACCCCTCCACTTT.

This sequence joins TRBV4-1 and TRBJ1-1; 7 bases are a match to TRBD1. J was trimmed by 1 base and V by 6 bases; bases with no gene match: 5. The CDR3 sequence is 14 residues long. Germline CDR1 is MGHRA and CDR2 is YSYEKL. CDR3 residues: CASRTGTANTEAFF. The CDR3 DNA follows: TGCGCCAGCAGGACCGGGACAGCGAACACTGAAGCTTTCTTT.

The chain employs TRBV19 and TRBJ2-3; D may be TRBD1 or TRBD2 (5 bases each). The CDR3 contains 15 residues. The germline V gene has CDR1 LNHDA and CDR2 SQIVND (reference sequence). V dropped 9 bases and J dropped 3 bases, with 19 bases sitting between them. The CDR3 DNA follows: TGTGCCAGCTCCACCGGGGCAGGGTCAACAGATACGCAGTATTTT. The encoded protein is CASSTGAGSTDTQYF. The complete variable domain, with remaining parts taken from reference TRBV19 and TRBJ2-3, reads DGGITQSPKYLFRKEGQNVTLSCEQNLNHDAMYWYRQDPGQGLRLIYYSQIVNDFQKGDIAEGYSVSREKKESFPLTVTSAQKNPTAFYLCASSTGAGSTDTQYFGPGTRLTVL.

The count of this clonotype is one. The chain has TRBV7-9 and TRBJ2-3; TRBD2 agrees at 10 bases. This CDR3 has 15 residues. Germline trimming cut 2 bases from V and 5 bases from J; bases unmatched to any gene: 4. Germline-derived CDR1 and CDR2 are SEHNR and FQNEAQ (reference sequence). CDR3 residues: CASSLQRGGRDTQYF. CDR3 bases: TGTGCCAGCAGCTTACAGCGGGGGGGCAGAGATACGCAGTATTTT.

The chain has TRBV14 and TRBJ2-4; maybe TRBD1 (5 bases). The germline gives CDR1 SGHDN, CDR2 FVKESK. Trimming stripped 4 bases from V and 1 base from J, with 14 bases between. The CDR3 consists of 16 residues. The CDR3 nucleotides read TGTGCCAGCAGCCTATTGGAGAACAGGGCCAAAAACATTCAGTACTTC. Translation gives CASSLLENRAKNIQYF.

The chain is built from TRBV19 and TRBJ2-3, with 8 bases that match TRBD2. Losses at the gene ends were 0 bases for V and 6 bases for J; bases not matched to a gene: 8. Germline values: CDR1 LNHDA, CDR2 SQIVND (reference sequence). The CDR3 is 16 amino acids. The CDR3: CASSIETSAIEDTQYF. As DNA, the CDR3 is TGTGCCAGTAGTATAGAGACTAGCGCGATTGAGGATACGCAGTATTTT.

The rearrangement uses TRBV4-1 and TRBJ2-7, with 8 bases identical to TRBD1. This CDR3 is built from 16 residues. Germline lookup yields CDR1 MGHRA and CDR2 YSYEKL. The V gene end was trimmed by 3 bases and the J gene end by 4 bases; junction bases not matched to a gene: 11. The CDR3 spells CASSHAGQGKFYEQYF. In DNA form, the CDR3 reads TGCGCCAGCAGCCATGCCGGACAGGGAAAGTTTTACGAGCAGTACTTC.

The chain combines TRBV29-1 with TRBJ2-1; no clear D gene. There are 12 residues in the CDR3. Germline V lookup: CDR1 SQVTM, CDR2 ANQGSEA. V lost 0 bases, J lost 4 bases, and 4 bases lay in between. The CDR3 here is CSVEERYNEQFF. The CDR3, as DNA: TGCAGCGTTGAAGAGCGGTACAATGAGCAGTTCTTC.

By share, this clonotype counts as medium-sized (0.01 to 0.1%). V usage is TRBV6-4 and J usage is TRBJ1-2, with unresolved D. This CDR3 has 16 amino acids. The germline gives CDR1 MRHNA, CDR2 SNTAGT. The ends were cut back, 2 bases at V and 0 bases at J, with 13 bases in the middle. The CDR3 reads CASSDTPQAPNYGYTF. CDR3 bases: TGTGCCAGCAGTGACACCCCGCAGGCTCCTAACTATGGCTACACCTTC.

The genes are TRBV5-1 and TRBJ1-6; perhaps TRBD1 as D (5 bases). There are 16 residues in the CDR3. Germline lookup yields CDR1 SGHRS and CDR2 YFSETQ. The germline V and J ends were trimmed by 0 bases and 5 bases, with 12 bases remaining between them. The CDR3 region has the DNA TGCGCCAGCAGCTTGGTTGGGGGACTAGATAATTCACCCCTCCACTTT. It encodes CASSLVGGLDNSPLHF.

On this clonotype: One end of the junction is discordant with germline, which a read error may explain. J is TRBJ1-2 and V is TRBV5-1; possible D gene TRBD1, 5 bases. Germline V gene lookup returns CDR1 SGHRS and CDR2 YFSETQ. This CDR3 has 15 residues. CDR3 protein: CAGSPGQGGAYGYTF. DNA of the CDR3: TGCGCCGGCAGCCCAGGACAAGGTGGGGCCTATGGCTACACCTTC.

The gene calls are TRBV12-3 or TRBV12-4 and TRBJ1-4, with TRBD1 matching 9 bases. This CDR3 contains 12 residues. The ends lost 10 bases at V and 7 bases at J; junction bases unmatched: 4. In DNA, the CDR3 is TGTGCCACCGGGACAGGGACTGAAAAACTGTTTTTT. Encoded protein: CATGTGTEKLFF.